The clone carrying this T cell receptor beta chain was seen many times. Antigen: not known. These data come from a study of Graves' ophthalmopathy and Graves' hyperthyroidism. The study, taken as a whole, reports: Blood was where most expanded thyroid clonotypes above 0.001 frequency also turned up. Sensitivity reached 87.88% and specificity approximately 81% for a 13-signature model separating ophthalmopathy from stable hyperthyroidism.

The authors enrolled newly diagnosed hyperthyroidism patients aged 18 to 65 with under 2 months' duration. Clinical symptoms, serum thyroxine, TRAb, thyroid ultrasound and orbital computed tomography were relied on for diagnosis. Beta-chain TCR CDR3 regions were amplified from RNA transcripts. Investigators did first-round RT-PCR with HTBI primers, then second-round multiplex PCR. TCRdb re-analysed the multiplex PCR reads in MiXCR, keeping a single row per CDR3 protein. The repertoire consists of over a million distinct CDR3 sequences, with roughly 35% occurring once and the leading ten covering around 10%. Germline V gene lookup returns CDR1 SGHTA and CDR2 FQGNSA. CDR3 length: 14 amino acids. Trimming left V 5 bases short and J 2 bases short, with 10 bases between.

This receptor was identified in an adult man with Graves' hyperthyroidism. The genes are TRBV7-2 and TRBJ1-3; D gene uncertain. Sequencing was done on a sample of peripheral blood or thyroid tissue (not recorded which). The CDR3 reads CASSPPVTGNTIYF. The DNA of the CDR3 is TGTGCCAGCAGCCCCCCGGTCACTGGAAACACCATATATTTT.